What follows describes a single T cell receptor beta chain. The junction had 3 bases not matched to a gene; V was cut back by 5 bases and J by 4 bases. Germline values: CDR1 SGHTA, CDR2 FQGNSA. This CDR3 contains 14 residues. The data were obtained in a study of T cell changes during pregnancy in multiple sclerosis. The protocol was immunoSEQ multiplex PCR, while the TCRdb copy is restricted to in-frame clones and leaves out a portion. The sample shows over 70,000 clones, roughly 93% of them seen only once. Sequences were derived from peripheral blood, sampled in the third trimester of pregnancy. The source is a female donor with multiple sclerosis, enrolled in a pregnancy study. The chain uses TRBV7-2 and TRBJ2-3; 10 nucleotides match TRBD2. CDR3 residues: CASSTSGRADTQYF. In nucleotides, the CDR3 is TGTGCCAGCAGCACGAGCGGGAGGGCAGATACGCAGTATTTT.